This entry concerns a single T cell receptor beta chain. Naive-designated CD8 cells lacked CD45RO, were positively enriched for CCR7, and omitted terminally differentiated effector memory CD45RA+ cells. An assay was performed, and its level was deep. Measured with immunoSEQ multiplex PCR; TCRdb has only the in-frame clones, and not every one. The sample holds around 550,000 clones, roughly 95% seen once. Germline CDR1 MNHNY, CDR2 SVGAGI (reference sequence). Trimming took 10 bases from V and 0 from J; bases not matched to a gene: 5. This CDR3 comprises 14 residues. This sample stems from a study of shared clonotypes between healthy human individuals. Background on the study: The donor pool was made up of a couple of women and three men aged 18 to 49. Each donor's CD4 naive and CD4 memory cells filled three plates apiece, CD8 naive two, and CD8 memory one.

The source material was naive CD8+ T cells sorted from blood. The chain employs TRBV6-6 and TRBJ2-3, with 9 positions matching TRBD2. The TCR comes from a woman aged 30 to 39 in good health. This CDR3 is CAISLAGSTDTQYF. The CDR3 nucleotides are TGTGCCATCTCACTAGCGGGTAGCACAGATACGCAGTATTTT.